This section outlines one T cell receptor beta chain sequence together with its context. Its antigen is unknown. V lost 0 bases, J lost 5 bases, and 12 bases lay in between. Germline values: CDR1 MNHEY, CDR2 SVGAGI. The CDR3 extends over 15 amino acids. The data derive from a study of cytomegalovirus exposure and HLA in healthy donors. Study background: Early released data had roughly 81 million unique TCRs, all coming from HLA-typed donors.

Study-wide points: Specificity for CMV antigens was confirmed in vitro for a few of the CMV-associated chains. Later on, a genetic analysis was performed. It linked a missense variant in DCLRE1C with V- and J-gene trimming of TCR beta.

Primers for the PCR totalled 60 Vbeta and 13 Jbeta. In the study's own analysis: A later analysis counted approximately 88 million unique TCR beta chains, around 10 million shared. The protocol was immunoSEQ multiplex PCR, while the TCRdb copy is restricted to in-frame clones and leaves out a portion. The DNA gave D and trimming, while V, J and clone size come from that table. The sample includes roughly 180,000 clones, 75% of them seen just once. The receptor comes from a woman aged 40 to 50 in good health and CMV-seropositive. Sequencing was carried out using PBMCs. The chain recombines TRBV6-5 with TRBJ2-3, with D possibly TRBD2 on 6 matching bases. CDR3 in DNA: TGTGCCAGCAGTTACTCGGGTAGCGGCAAAGATACGCAGTATTTT. This codes for CASSYSGSGKDTQYF.